The 31 T cell receptor beta chains given below trace back to one sample, sequenced in a study of T cell clonotyping in hematopoietic cell transplantation. Time point noted: recipient sample about 28 days before transplant, after cytoreduction. Repertoires were generated with immunoSEQ multiplex PCR, while TCRdb's copy carries only in-frame clones and drops some. This table has more than 70,000 clones, 90% to 96% appearing once. The sequenced sample was peripheral blood mononuclear cells, obtained before stem cell transplant. The source is a woman aged 45 to 65 with acute myeloid leukemia. Some clones in this sample may be carry-over from other donors' samples.

The gene calls are TRBV6-1 and TRBJ1-2; D not certain. CDR3 length equals 12 residues. Germline V gene sequence: CDR1 MNHNS, CDR2 SASEGT. V was shortened by 6 bases and J by 2 bases, with 7 bases between the two germline ends. The CDR3 loop is CASRHRNYGYTF. The CDR3 coding sequence is TGTGCCAGCAGGCACAGAAACTATGGCTACACCTTC.

This clone was found once. J is TRBJ2-7 and V is TRBV6-5; 9 bases line up with TRBD1. With 5 bases clipped from V and 5 bases from J, the junction kept 10 bases outside the gene matches. This CDR3 has 15 amino acids. The germline CDR1 and CDR2 sequences are MNHEY and SVGAGI. CDR3 protein: CASSQYGDRVNEQYF. The CDR3, as DNA: TGTGCCAGCAGTCAGTATGGGGACAGGGTCAACGAGCAGTACTTC.

This chain links TRBV2 with TRBJ2-7; the match to TRBD1 covers 12 bases. Germline CDR1 SNHLY, CDR2 FYNNEI. Trimming took 6 bases from V and 7 from J; bases not matched to a gene: 10. There are 15 residues in the CDR3. The CDR3 bases are TGTGCCAGCAGGATAGGGGGACAGGGGGCGGGTGAGCAGTACTTC. This translates into CASRIGGQGAGEQYF.

This rearrangement joins TRBV15 to TRBJ2-7; D is unclear. V was cut by 7 bases and J by 1 base, with 11 bases left in between. CDR1 is LNHNV, CDR2 YYDKDF, per germline (reference sequence). The CDR3 length is 13 residues. The CDR3 region is CATTRPPSYEQYF. For the CDR3, the DNA is TGTGCCACCACCCGACCCCCGTCCTACGAGCAGTACTTC. Filled out from reference TRBV15 and TRBJ2-7, the complete variable domain reads DAMVIQNPRYQVTQFGKPVTLSCSQTLNHNVMYWYQQKSSQAPKLLFHYYDKDFNNEADTPDNFQSRRPNTSFCFLDIRSPGLGDTAMYLCATTRPPSYEQYFGPGTRLTVT.

The chain joins TRBV27 to TRBJ1-1; no definite D call. The CDR3 contains 14 residues. Deletions cut 4 bases from V and 2 bases from J, with 11 bases between. The germline V gene encodes CDR1 MNHEY and CDR2 SMNVEV (reference sequence). This CDR3 is CASSWTGPNTEAFF. The CDR3 DNA sequence: TGTGCCAGCAGTTGGACGGGCCCCAACACTGAAGCTTTCTTT.

To note about this clone: The germline gene is not matched at one end of the junction; a read error may be the cause. The chain joins TRBV6-6 to TRBJ2-1, with TRBD2 identical over 11 bases. Germline V gene sequence: CDR1 MNHNY, CDR2 SVGAGI (reference sequence). This CDR3 contains 15 residues. This CDR3 reads CASRYLAGGPSEQFF. The CDR3 nucleotides read TGTGCCAGCAGATACTTAGCGGGAGGGCCTAGTGAGCAGTTCTTC.

The chain is built from TRBV19 and TRBJ1-2; no clear D gene. This CDR3 has 13 residues. V shed 5 bases and J shed 4 bases, with 11 bases lying between them. Germline loops: CDR1 LNHDA, CDR2 SQIVND (reference sequence). The DNA of the CDR3 is TGTGCCAGTAGTCTTGGCAGTCCCTATGGCTACACCTTC. This codes for CASSLGSPYGYTF. The full variable domain, with the rest looked up from reference TRBV19 and TRBJ1-2, is DGGITQSPKYLFRKEGQNVTLSCEQNLNHDAMYWYRQDPGQGLRLIYYSQIVNDFQKGDIAEGYSVSREKKESFPLTVTSAQKNPTAFYLCASSLGSPYGYTFGSGTRLTVV.

The rearrangement uses TRBV7-3 and TRBJ1-2; 7 bases match TRBD1. The junction had 9 bases not matched to a gene; V was cut back by 4 bases and J by 4 bases. The V gene's germline CDR1 is SGHTA and CDR2 FQGTGA. This CDR3 has 15 residues. The CDR3 protein is CASSSPGQRLYGYTF. The CDR3 region has the DNA TGTGCCAGCAGCTCTCCGGGACAGAGACTCTATGGCTACACCTTC. Looking up the rest from reference TRBV7-3 and TRBJ1-2 gives the full variable domain: GAGVSQTPSNKVTEKGKYVELRCDPISGHTALYWYRQSLGQGPEFLIYFQGTGAADDSGLPNDRFFAVRPEGSVSTLKIQRTERGDSAVYLCASSSPGQRLYGYTFGSGTRLTVV.

The chain couples TRBV4-1 to TRBJ1-3; D gene unclear. Germline values: CDR1 MGHRA, CDR2 YSYEKL. Trimming removed 1 base from V and 4 bases from J, with 11 bases in between. CDR3 length equals 15 residues. The CDR3 region has the DNA TGCGCCAGCAGCCAAGCTTCGGAAGCCGGAAACACCATATATTTT. Protein product: CASSQASEAGNTIYF.

This CDR3 is CASRPDSGTAPSYNEQFF. CDR3 DNA: TGTGCCAGCAGGCCTGATAGCGGGACAGCTCCCTCCTACAATGAGCAGTTCTTC. The V call is TRBV7-9, the J call TRBJ2-1; D perhaps matches TRBD2 (8 bases). Germline CDR1 reads SEHNR; CDR2 reads FQNEAQ (reference sequence). Trimming left V 6 bases short and J 0 bases short, with 21 bases between. The CDR3 contains 18 residues.

The V call is TRBV7-2, the J call TRBJ2-5, with 9 bases fitting TRBD1. The CDR3 is 15 residues long. V gave up 5 bases and J gave up 5 bases; unmatched junction bases: 9. Germline V gene data show CDR1 as SGHTA and CDR2 as FQGNSA. This CDR3 is CASSSRDREVETQYF. The CDR3 DNA reads as TGTGCCAGCAGCAGCCGGGACAGGGAGGTTGAGACCCAGTACTTC.

This clone has a handful of counts. The chain carries TRBV7-3 and TRBJ2-6, with 11 bases aligning to TRBD2. The V gene's germline CDR1 is SGHTA and CDR2 FQGTGA. The V segment lost 2 bases and the J segment 2 bases; nucleotides outside the gene matches: 5. The CDR3 spans 18 residues. CDR3 nucleotides: TGTGCCAGCAGCTTAGGCCTAGCGGGGGGAGCTGGGGCCAACGTCCTGACTTTC. Translating gives CASSLGLAGGAGANVLTF.

The CDR3 here is CSVKPQSANTEAFF. CDR3 nucleotides: TGCAGCGTTAAGCCCCAAAGCGCGAACACTGAAGCTTTCTTT. The chain links TRBV29-1 to TRBJ1-1; D remains unclear. The V gene's germline CDR1 is SQVTM and CDR2 ANQGSEA. The CDR3 loop spans 14 amino acids. Trimming stripped 5 bases from V and 1 base from J, with 14 bases between.

The chain uses TRBV6-6 and TRBJ2-7, with 7 bases identical to TRBD1. The CDR3 loop spans 16 amino acids. With V trimmed by 0 bases and J by 1 base, 6 bases remained unmatched. From germline, CDR1 is MNHNY and CDR2 SVGAGI (reference sequence). The CDR3 spells CASSYSRGRGSYEQYF. For the CDR3, the DNA is TGTGCCAGCAGTTACTCTAGGGGGCGAGGTTCCTACGAGCAGTACTTC.

The chain couples TRBV7-9 to TRBJ2-1, with D possibly TRBD2 on 6 matching bases. The V end was cut by 7 bases, the J end by 9 bases, with 16 bases between. This CDR3 is built from 13 residues. The V gene's germline CDR1 is SEHNR and CDR2 FQNEAQ (reference sequence). CDR3 in DNA: TGTGCCAGCACCCCTATGTGGGGAGGTGAGCAGTTCTTC. This sequence encodes CASTPMWGGEQFF.

The gene calls are TRBV4-1 and TRBJ2-2, with D possibly called TRBD1 or TRBD2 (6 bases each). The V and J ends lost 3 bases and 6 bases respectively, with 17 bases between them. This CDR3 comprises 16 residues. The germline CDR1 and CDR2 sequences are MGHRA and YSYEKL. This chain's CDR3 is CASSQPRGRPPGELFF. The CDR3 nucleotides are TGCGCCAGCAGCCAGCCGAGGGGGAGGCCCCCCGGGGAGCTGTTTTTT.

The chain employs TRBV7-3 and TRBJ1-1; 7 bases line up with TRBD1. The CDR3 covers 13 residues. Germline V gives CDR1 SGHTA, CDR2 FQGTGA. V lost 5 bases, J lost 3 bases, and 3 bases stayed unmatched. CDR3 sequence reads: CASSRQGHTEAFF. CDR3 nucleotide sequence: TGTGCCAGCAGCCGACAGGGTCACACTGAAGCTTTCTTT. The full variable domain, its missing parts supplied by reference TRBV7-3 and TRBJ1-1, is GAGVSQTPSNKVTEKGKYVELRCDPISGHTALYWYRQSLGQGPEFLIYFQGTGAADDSGLPNDRFFAVRPEGSVSTLKIQRTERGDSAVYLCASSRQGHTEAFFGQGTRLTVV.

V gene TRBV6-1 combines with J gene TRBJ2-7; 11 nucleotides line up with TRBD1. The length of the CDR3 is 15 residues. Germline V gene sequence: CDR1 MNHNS, CDR2 SASEGT. V shed 6 bases, J shed 1 base, and the junction held 5 bases outside the gene matches. This CDR3 is CASRTGTGGSYEQYF. CDR3 sequence (DNA): TGTGCCAGCAGGACCGGGACAGGGGGTTCCTACGAGCAGTACTTC.

The chain carries TRBV19 and TRBJ2-1; D remains ambiguous. Per the germline V gene, CDR1 is LNHDA and CDR2 is SQIVND (reference sequence). The CDR3 contains 11 residues. V gave up 9 bases and J gave up 1 base, with 4 bases separating them. The CDR3 loop is CASTSYNEQFF. In nucleotides, the CDR3 is TGTGCCAGCACGTCCTACAATGAGCAGTTCTTC.

The chain links TRBV6-1 to TRBJ1-1, with D hard to call. Germline V lookup: CDR1 MNHNS, CDR2 SASEGT. CDR3 length equals 13 residues. V was clipped by 2 bases and J by 7 bases, with 11 bases between them. In DNA, the CDR3 is TGTGCCAGCAGTGAAAGTGGGCACCTTGAAGCTTTCTTT. Protein: CASSESGHLEAFF.

The V call is TRBV2, the J call TRBJ2-3; possible D gene TRBD2, 6 bases. Germline lookup yields CDR1 SNHLY and CDR2 FYNNEI. This CDR3 comprises 15 residues. V dropped 2 bases and J dropped 0 bases, with 9 bases sitting between them. The CDR3 nucleotides read TGTGCCAGCAGTGAAAGGCGGGGAAGCACAGATACGCAGTATTTT. Translated, it gives CASSERRGSTDTQYF.

The V call is TRBV27, the J call TRBJ2-2; no clear D. V dropped 4 bases and J dropped 6 bases, with 12 bases sitting between them. Germline V gene sequence: CDR1 MNHEY, CDR2 SMNVEV (reference sequence). The CDR3 has 14 amino acids. Here the CDR3 reads CASSSHLSPGELFF. The CDR3 nucleotides read TGTGCCAGCAGTTCACATCTGTCGCCCGGGGAGCTGTTTTTT.

Points on this clone: One junction end does not reproduce the germline sequence, and a read error may be involved. The chain couples TRBV4-1 to TRBJ2-1; D is uncertain. CDR3 length equals 16 residues. Per germline, CDR1 MGHRA and CDR2 YSYEKL. The CDR3 protein is CASSRSGGPTLNEQFF. The CDR3 bases are TGCGCCAGTAGCCGATCGGGTGGACCAACCCTCAATGAGCAGTTCTTC.

This chain uses TRBV19 with TRBJ1-1; D is possibly TRBD1 (5 bases). Per germline, CDR1 LNHDA and CDR2 SQIVND (reference sequence). CDR3 size: 13 residues. Trimming pared 5 bases from V and 1 base from J, leaving 8 bases between. The CDR3 nucleotides read TGTGCCAGTAGTTTCGACAGGAACACTGAAGCTTTCTTT. Residues: CASSFDRNTEAFF.

The chain joins TRBV5-1 to TRBJ2-7; a possible D gene is TRBD2 (6 bases). This CDR3 region has 14 residues. Germline V gives CDR1 SGHRS, CDR2 YFSETQ. Trimming left V 4 bases short and J 2 bases short, with 13 bases between. In DNA form, the CDR3 reads TGCGCCAGCAGCACCTCCGGGACTGCCTACGAGCAGTACTTC. Protein product: CASSTSGTAYEQYF.

The V call is TRBV27, the J call TRBJ2-7; 8 nucleotides line up with TRBD1. Germline V gene data show CDR1 as MNHEY and CDR2 as SMNVEV (reference sequence). The CDR3 length is 13 residues. Trimming cost V 4 bases and J 6 bases; bases outside gene matches: 5. The CDR3 coding sequence is TGTGCCAGCAGTTCCGAGGACAGGGTCGAGCAGTACTTC. This encodes CASSSEDRVEQYF.

The chain carries TRBV11-2 and TRBJ2-7; no clear D gene. CDR3 length: 12 amino acids. Per the germline V gene, CDR1 is SGHAT and CDR2 is FQNNGV. The ends were cut back, 2 bases at V and 2 bases at J, with 4 bases in the middle. CDR3 sequence reads: CASSLPPYEQYF. The CDR3 bases are TGTGCCAGCAGCTTACCCCCCTACGAGCAGTACTTC. Together with reference TRBV11-2 and TRBJ2-7, the CDR3 gives the full variable domain: EAGVAQSPRYKIIEKRQSVAFWCNPISGHATLYWYQQILGQGPKLLIQFQNNGVVDDSQLPKDRFSAERLKGVDSTLKIQPAKLEDSAVYLCASSLPPYEQYFGPGTRLTVT.

This clone was recorded only once. The chain links TRBV6-1 to TRBJ1-1; 8 nucleotides match TRBD1. The CDR3 length is 14 residues. V shed 8 bases and J 1 base; nucleotides not matched to a gene: 6. Germline assignment: CDR1 MNHNS and CDR2 SASEGT. Here the CDR3 reads CASRTGTGNTEAFF. CDR3 in DNA: TGTGCCAGCCGTACCGGGACAGGGAACACTGAAGCTTTCTTT.

This sequence joins TRBV5-4 and TRBJ2-5; 8 bases align to TRBD2. The germline CDR1 and CDR2 sequences are SGHNT and YYREEE (reference sequence). The length of the CDR3 is 15 residues. Trimming removed 0 bases from V and 5 bases from J; junction bases left unmatched: 6. CDR3 nucleotide sequence: TGTGCCAGCAGCTTGGCCGGGACTAGAGGGGAGACCCAGTACTTC. Protein product: CASSLAGTRGETQYF.

The V gene is TRBV4-2, the J gene TRBJ1-2, with D hard to call. V lost 3 bases and J 8 bases, leaving 16 bases between the germline ends. The CDR3 has 14 residues. CDR1 and CDR2 from the germline V gene are LGHNA and YNFKEQ. In nucleotides, the CDR3 is TGTGCCAGCAGCCAGGAGGCAGTGCCCCACGGCTACACCTTC. Its translation: CASSQEAVPHGYTF.

The gene calls are TRBV5-6 and TRBJ1-6, with 12 positions matching TRBD1. The CDR3 spans 17 residues. Germline CDR1 reads SGHDT; CDR2 reads YYEEEE. V gave up 2 bases and J gave up 6 bases; unmatched junction bases: 6. The CDR3 nucleotides read TGTGCCAGCAGCTTCGGGACAGGGGGCTGGAGTAATTCACCCCTCCACTTT. Amino acid sequence: CASSFGTGGWSNSPLHF.